At least ten counts were recorded for the clone carrying this T cell receptor (beta chain). This CDR3 comprises 14 residues. Germline values: CDR1 SGHTA, CDR2 FQGNSA. V was shortened by 1 base and J by 6 bases, with 12 bases between the two germline ends. Preparation of the TCRbeta library was carried out with unique molecular identifiers. One entry per CDR3 protein, called by TCRdb with MiXCR from the PCR reads. The data show 230,000 or so distinct CDR3 sequences, 9.7% seen once. This entry belongs to a study of T-cell reconstitution after alpha-beta-depleted transplantation in children. This chain connects TRBV7-2 to TRBJ1-1; no clear D. The source of this sequence is a human donor who donated a stem cell graft to a child with SCID. Here the sequenced sample was PBMCs from the stem cell graft donor, taken from the stem cell graft. CDR3 in amino acids: CASSLEIQWAEAFF. Written as DNA, the CDR3 is TGTGCCAGCAGCTTAGAGATCCAGTGGGCTGAAGCTTTCTTT.